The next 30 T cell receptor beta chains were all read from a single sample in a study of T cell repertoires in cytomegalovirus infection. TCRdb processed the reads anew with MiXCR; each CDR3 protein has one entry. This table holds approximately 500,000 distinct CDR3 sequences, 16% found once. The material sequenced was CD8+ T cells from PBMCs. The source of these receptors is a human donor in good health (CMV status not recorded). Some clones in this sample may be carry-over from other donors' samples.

The CDR3 region has the DNA TGTGCCAGCAGTGAGCGGGTGGATCGTCGCCTAACCCCGAATCAGCCCCAGCATTTT. It translates to CASSERVDRRLTPNQPQHF. The chain is built from TRBV6-1 and TRBJ1-5; D is ambiguous. V dropped 3 bases and J dropped 4 bases, with 25 bases sitting between them. Germline V CDR1 and CDR2: MNHNS, SASEGT. The CDR3 length is 19 residues.

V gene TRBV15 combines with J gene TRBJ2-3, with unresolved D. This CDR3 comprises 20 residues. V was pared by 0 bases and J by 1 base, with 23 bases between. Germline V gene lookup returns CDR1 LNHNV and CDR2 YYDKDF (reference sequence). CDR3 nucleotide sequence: TGTGCCACCAGCAGAGACGACTCGGTTCTCGACAACCTCCGCACAGATACGCAGTATTTT. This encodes CATSRDDSVLDNLRTDTQYF.

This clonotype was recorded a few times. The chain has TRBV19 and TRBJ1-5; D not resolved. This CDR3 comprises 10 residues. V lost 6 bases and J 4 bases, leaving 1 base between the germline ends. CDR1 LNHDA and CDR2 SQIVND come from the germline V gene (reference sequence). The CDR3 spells CASRNQPQHF. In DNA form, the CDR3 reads TGTGCCAGTAGAAATCAGCCCCAGCATTTT.

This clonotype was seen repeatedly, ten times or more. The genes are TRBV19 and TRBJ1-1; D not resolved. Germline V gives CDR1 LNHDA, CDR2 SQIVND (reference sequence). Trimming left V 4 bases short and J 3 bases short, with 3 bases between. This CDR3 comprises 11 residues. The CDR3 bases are TGTGCCAGTAGTAGGGACACTGAAGCTTTCTTT. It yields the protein CASSRDTEAFF.

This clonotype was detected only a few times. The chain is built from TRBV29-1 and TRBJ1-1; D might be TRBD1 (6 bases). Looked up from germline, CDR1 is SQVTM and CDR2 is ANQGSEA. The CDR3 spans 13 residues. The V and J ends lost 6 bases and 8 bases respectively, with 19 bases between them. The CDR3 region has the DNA TGCAGCGTCCTCGACAGGTCAATCGGCGAAGCTTTCTTT. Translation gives CSVLDRSIGEAFF.

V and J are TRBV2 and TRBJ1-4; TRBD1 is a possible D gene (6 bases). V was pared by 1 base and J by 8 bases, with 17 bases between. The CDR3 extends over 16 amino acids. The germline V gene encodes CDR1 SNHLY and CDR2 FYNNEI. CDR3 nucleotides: TGTGCCAGCAGTGAAGGGACAGTGGCCGTTGGGGAAAAACTGTTTTTT. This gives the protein CASSEGTVAVGEKLFF.

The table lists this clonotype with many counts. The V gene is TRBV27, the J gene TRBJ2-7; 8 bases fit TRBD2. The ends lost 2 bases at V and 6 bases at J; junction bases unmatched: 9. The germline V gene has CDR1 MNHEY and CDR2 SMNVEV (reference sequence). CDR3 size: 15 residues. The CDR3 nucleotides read TGTGCCAGCAGTTTAGGCGGGAGGCCCTCCGGCGAGCAGTACTTC. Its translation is CASSLGGRPSGEQYF.

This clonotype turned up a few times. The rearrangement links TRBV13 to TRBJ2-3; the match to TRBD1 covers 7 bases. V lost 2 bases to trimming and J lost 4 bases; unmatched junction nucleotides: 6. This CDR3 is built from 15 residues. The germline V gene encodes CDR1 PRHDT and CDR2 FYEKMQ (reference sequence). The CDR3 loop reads CASSLIGGEADTQYF. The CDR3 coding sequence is TGTGCCAGCAGCTTAATAGGGGGCGAGGCAGATACGCAGTATTTT.

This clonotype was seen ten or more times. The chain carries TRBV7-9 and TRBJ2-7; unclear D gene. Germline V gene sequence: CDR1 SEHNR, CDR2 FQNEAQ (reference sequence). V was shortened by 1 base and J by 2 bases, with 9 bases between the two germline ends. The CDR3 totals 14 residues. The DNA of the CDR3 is TGTGCCAGCAGCTTAGTGTCGCTTGCCTACGAGCAGTACTTC. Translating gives CASSLVSLAYEQYF. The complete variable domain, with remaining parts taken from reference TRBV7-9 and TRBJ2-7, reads DTGVSQNPRHKITKRGQNVTFRCDPISEHNRLYWYRQTLGQGPEFLTYFQNEAQLEKSRLLSDRFSAERPKGSFSTLEIQRTEQGDSAMYLCASSLVSLAYEQYFGPGTRLTVT.

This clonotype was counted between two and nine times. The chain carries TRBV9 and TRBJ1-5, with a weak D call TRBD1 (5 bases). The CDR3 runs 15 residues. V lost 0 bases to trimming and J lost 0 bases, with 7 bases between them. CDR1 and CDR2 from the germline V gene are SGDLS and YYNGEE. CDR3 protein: CASSVEGVSNQPQHF. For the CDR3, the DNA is TGTGCCAGCAGCGTAGAAGGGGTTAGCAATCAGCCCCAGCATTTT. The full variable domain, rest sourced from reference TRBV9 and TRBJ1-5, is DSGVTQTPKHLITATGQRVTLRCSPRSGDLSVYWYQQSLDQGLQFLIQYYNGEERAKGNILERFSAQQFPDLHSELNLSSLELGDSALYFCASSVEGVSNQPQHFGDGTRLSIL.

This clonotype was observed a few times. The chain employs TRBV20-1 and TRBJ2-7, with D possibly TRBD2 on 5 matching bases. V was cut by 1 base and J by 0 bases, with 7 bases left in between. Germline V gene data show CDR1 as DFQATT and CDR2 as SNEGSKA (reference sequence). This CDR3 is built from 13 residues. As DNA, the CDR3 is TGCAGTGCTAGAGGTCGGGGCTCCTACGAGCAGTACTTC. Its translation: CSARGRGSYEQYF.

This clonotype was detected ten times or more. Here the CDR3 DNA reads TGTGCCAGCAGCCCGAAGATCGGACTGAACACTGAAGCTTTCTTT. This sequence encodes CASSPKIGLNTEAFF. This chain joins TRBV7-9 and TRBJ1-1; D not certain. Between the trimmed V and J ends, which lost 5 bases and 0 bases, there was a span of 13 bases. Germline V gene sequence: CDR1 SEHNR, CDR2 FQNEAQ (reference sequence). The CDR3 has 15 residues.

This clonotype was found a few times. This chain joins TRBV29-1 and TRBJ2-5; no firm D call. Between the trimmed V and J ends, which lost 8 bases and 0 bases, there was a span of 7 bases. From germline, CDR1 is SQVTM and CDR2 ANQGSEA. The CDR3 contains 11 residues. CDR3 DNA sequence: TGCAGCTTAGTCGACCAAGAGACCCAGTACTTC. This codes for CSLVDQETQYF.

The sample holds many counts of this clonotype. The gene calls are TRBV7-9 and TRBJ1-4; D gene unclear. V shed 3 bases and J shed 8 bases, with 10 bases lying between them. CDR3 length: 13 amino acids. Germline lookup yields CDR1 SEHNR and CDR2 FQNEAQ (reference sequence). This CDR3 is CASSFPRLEKLFF. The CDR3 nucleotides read TGTGCCAGCAGCTTTCCCAGGCTCGAAAAACTGTTTTTT.

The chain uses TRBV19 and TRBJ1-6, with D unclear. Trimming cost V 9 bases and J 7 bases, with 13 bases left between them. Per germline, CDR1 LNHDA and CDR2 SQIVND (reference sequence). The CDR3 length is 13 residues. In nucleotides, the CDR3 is TGTGCCAGGACGGAACAAGAAAATTCACCCCTCCACTTT. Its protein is CARTEQENSPLHF.

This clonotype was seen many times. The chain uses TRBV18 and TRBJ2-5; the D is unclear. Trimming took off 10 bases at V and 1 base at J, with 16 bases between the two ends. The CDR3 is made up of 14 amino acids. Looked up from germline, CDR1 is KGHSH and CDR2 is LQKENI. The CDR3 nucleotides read TGTGCCACCCGAACCGTGGGTCCCCAAGAGACCCAGTACTTC. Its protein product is CATRTVGPQETQYF.

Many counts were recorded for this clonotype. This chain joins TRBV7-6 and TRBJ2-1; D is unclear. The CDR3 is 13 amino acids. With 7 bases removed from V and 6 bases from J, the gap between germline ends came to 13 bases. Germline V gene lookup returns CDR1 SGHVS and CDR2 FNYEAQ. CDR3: CASTPSWTNEQFF. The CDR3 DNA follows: TGTGCCAGCACCCCGAGCTGGACCAATGAGCAGTTCTTC.

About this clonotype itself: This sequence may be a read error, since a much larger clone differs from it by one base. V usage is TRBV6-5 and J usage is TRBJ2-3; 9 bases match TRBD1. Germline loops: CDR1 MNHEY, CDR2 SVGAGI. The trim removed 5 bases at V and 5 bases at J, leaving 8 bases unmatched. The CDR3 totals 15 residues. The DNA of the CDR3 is TGTGCCAGCAGTAGGGAAGGACAGGGGTTAGATACGCAGTATTTT. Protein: CASSREGQGLDTQYF.

Here the CDR3 reads CSASIESSYNEQFF. CDR3 nucleotide sequence: TGCAGTGCTTCGATAGAATCCTCCTACAATGAGCAGTTCTTC. This chain joins TRBV20-1 and TRBJ2-1; D is uncertain. The CDR3 covers 14 residues. The V gene lost 5 bases and the J gene lost 0 bases, with 11 bases spanning the gap. Germline V gene sequence: CDR1 DFQATT, CDR2 SNEGSKA (reference sequence).

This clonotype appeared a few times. The CDR3 region has the DNA TGTGCCAGCAGTTTGACAGGGGCGATCACTGAAGCTTTCTTT. Its protein is CASSLTGAITEAFF. The rearrangement joins TRBV27 to TRBJ1-1; 8 nucleotides match TRBD1. V lost 3 bases and J lost 4; bases outside the gene matches: 4. This CDR3 contains 14 residues. Germline-derived CDR1 and CDR2 are MNHEY and SMNVEV (reference sequence).

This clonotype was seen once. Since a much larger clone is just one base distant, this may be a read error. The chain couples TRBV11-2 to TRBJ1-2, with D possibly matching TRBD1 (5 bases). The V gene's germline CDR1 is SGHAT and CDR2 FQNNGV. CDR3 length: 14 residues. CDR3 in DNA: TGTGCCAGAAGCTTAGGACCTGGGGGATATGGCTACACCTTC. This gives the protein CARSLGPGGYGYTF.

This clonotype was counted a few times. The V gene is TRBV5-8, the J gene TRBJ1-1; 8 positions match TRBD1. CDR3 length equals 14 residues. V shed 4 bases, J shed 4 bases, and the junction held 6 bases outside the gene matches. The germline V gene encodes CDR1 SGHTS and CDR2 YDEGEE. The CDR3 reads CASSVTGASTEAFF. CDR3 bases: TGTGCCAGCAGCGTGACAGGGGCAAGCACTGAAGCTTTCTTT.

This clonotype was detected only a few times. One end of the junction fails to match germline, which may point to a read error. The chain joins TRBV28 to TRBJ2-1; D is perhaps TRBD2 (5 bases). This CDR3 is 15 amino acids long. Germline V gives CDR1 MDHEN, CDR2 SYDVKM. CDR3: CVSSTGNGVDNEQFF. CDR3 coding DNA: TGTGTCAGCTCGACGGGGAACGGGGTTGACAATGAGCAGTTCTTC.

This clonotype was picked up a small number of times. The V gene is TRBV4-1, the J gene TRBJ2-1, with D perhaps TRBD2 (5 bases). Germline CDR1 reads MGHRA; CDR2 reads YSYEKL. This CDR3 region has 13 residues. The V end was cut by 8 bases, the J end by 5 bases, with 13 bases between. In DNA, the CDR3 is TGCGCCAGCTGCAGCGTAGCGAACAATGAGCAGTTCTTC. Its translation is CASCSVANNEQFF.

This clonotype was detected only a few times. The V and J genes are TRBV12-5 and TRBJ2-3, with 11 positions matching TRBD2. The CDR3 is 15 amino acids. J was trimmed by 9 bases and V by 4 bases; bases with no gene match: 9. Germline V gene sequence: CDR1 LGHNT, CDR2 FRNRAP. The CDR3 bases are TGTGCTAGTGGTTGGTTAGCGGGGGGGCCCGTCACGCAGTATTTT. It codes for CASGWLAGGPVTQYF. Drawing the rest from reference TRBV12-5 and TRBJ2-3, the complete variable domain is DARVTQTPRHKVTEMGQEVTMRCQPILGHNTVFWYRQTMMQGLELLAYFRNRAPLDDSGMPKDRFSAEMPDATLATLKIQPSEPRDSAVYFCASGWLAGGPVTQYFGPGTRLTVL.

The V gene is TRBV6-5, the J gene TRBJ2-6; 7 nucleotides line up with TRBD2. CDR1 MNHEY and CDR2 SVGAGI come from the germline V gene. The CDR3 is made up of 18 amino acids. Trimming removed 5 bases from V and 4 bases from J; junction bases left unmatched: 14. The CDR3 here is CASSARGGAPSGANVLTF. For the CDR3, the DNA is TGTGCCAGCAGTGCCCGGGGAGGGGCTCCTTCAGGGGCCAACGTCCTGACTTTC.

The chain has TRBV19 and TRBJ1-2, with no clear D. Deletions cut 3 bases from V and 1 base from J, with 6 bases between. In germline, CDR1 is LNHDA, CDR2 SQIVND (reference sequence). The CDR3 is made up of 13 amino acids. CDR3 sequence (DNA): TGTGCCAGTAGTATCGCGGATAACTATGGCTACACCTTC. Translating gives CASSIADNYGYTF. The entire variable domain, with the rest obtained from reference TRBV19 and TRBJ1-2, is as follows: DGGITQSPKYLFRKEGQNVTLSCEQNLNHDAMYWYRQDPGQGLRLIYYSQIVNDFQKGDIAEGYSVSREKKESFPLTVTSAQKNPTAFYLCASSIADNYGYTFGSGTRLTVV.

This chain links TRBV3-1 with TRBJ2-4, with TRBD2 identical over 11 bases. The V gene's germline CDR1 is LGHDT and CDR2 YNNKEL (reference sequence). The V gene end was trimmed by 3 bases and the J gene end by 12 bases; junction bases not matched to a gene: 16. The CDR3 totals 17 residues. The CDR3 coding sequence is TGTGCCAGCAGCCACAGAGGGGGGTTTAGCGGGGGGGCCAATCAGTACTTC. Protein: CASSHRGGFSGGANQYF.

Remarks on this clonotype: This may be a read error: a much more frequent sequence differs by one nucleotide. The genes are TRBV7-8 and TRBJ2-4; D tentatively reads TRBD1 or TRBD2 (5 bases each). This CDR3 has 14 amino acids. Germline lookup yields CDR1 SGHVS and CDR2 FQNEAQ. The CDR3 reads CASSHPGPENIPYF. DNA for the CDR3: TGTGCCAGCAGCCATCCGGGACCCGAAAACATTCCGTACTTC.

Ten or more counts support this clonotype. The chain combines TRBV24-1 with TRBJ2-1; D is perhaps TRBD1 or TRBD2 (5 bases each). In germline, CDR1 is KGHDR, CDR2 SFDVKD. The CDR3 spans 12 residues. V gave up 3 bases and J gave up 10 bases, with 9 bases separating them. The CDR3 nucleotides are TGTGCCACCAGTGATGGGGGTGGCGAGCAGTTCTTC. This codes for CATSDGGGEQFF.